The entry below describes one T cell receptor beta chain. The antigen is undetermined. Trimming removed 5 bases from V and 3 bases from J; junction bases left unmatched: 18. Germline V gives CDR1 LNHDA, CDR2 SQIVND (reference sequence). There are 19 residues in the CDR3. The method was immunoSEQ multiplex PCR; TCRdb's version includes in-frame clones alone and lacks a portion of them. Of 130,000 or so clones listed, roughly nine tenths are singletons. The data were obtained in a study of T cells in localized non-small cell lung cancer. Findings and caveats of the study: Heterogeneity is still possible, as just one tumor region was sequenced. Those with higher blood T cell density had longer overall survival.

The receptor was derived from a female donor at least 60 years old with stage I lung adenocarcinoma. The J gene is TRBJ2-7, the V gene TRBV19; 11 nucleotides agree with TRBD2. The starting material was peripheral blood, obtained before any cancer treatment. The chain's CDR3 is CASSHTPNFGGLAVYEQYF. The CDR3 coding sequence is TGTGCCAGTAGTCACACCCCGAATTTTGGGGGACTAGCGGTCTACGAGCAGTACTTC.